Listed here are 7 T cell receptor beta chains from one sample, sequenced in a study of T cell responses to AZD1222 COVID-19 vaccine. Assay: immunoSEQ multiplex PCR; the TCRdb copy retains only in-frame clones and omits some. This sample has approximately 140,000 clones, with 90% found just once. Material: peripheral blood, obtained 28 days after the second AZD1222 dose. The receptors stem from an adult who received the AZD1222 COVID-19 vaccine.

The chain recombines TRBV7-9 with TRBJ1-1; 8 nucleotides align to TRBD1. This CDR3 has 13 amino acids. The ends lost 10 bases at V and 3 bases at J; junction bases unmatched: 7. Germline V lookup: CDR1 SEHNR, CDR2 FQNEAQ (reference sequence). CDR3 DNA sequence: TGTGCCACGACAGGGGCCGGTGACACTGAAGCTTTCTTT. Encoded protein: CATTGAGDTEAFF.

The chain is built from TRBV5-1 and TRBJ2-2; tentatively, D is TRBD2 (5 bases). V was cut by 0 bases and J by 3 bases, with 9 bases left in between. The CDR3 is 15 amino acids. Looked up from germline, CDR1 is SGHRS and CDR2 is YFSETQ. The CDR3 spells CASSLERADTGELFF. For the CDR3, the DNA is TGCGCCAGCAGCTTGGAGAGGGCGGACACCGGGGAGCTGTTTTTT.

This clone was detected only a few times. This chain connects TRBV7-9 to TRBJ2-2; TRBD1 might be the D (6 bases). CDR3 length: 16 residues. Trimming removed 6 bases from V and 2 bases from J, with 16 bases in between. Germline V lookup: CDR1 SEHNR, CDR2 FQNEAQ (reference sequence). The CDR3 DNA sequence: TGTGCCAGCAGTCCAGCGACAGGCCGCAACACCGGGGAGCTGTTTTTT. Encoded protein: CASSPATGRNTGELFF.

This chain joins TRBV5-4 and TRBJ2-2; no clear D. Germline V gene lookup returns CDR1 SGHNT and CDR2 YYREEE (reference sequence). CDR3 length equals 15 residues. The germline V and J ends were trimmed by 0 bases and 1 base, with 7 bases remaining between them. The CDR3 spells CASSLERQNTGELFF. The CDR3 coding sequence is TGTGCCAGCAGCTTGGAACGGCAGAACACCGGGGAGCTGTTTTTT. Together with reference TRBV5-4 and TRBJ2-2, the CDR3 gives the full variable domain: ETGVTQSPTHLIKTRGQQVTLRCSSQSGHNTVSWYQQALGQGPQFIFQYYREEENGRGNFPPRFSGLQFPNYSSELNVNALELDDSALYLCASSLERQNTGELFFGEGSRLTVL.

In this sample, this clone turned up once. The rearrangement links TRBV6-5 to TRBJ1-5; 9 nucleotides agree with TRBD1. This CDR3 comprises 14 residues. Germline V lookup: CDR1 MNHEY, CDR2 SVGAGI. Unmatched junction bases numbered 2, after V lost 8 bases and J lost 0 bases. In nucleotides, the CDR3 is TGTGCCAGCCGGACAGGGGCTAGCAATCAGCCCCAGCATTTT. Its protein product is CASRTGASNQPQHF.

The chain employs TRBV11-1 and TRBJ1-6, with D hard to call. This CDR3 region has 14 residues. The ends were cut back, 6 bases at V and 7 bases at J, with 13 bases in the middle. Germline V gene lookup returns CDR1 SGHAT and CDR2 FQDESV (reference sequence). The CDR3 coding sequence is TGTGCCAGCAGTGAGATGGGGATCAATTCACCCCTCCACTTT. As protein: CASSEMGINSPLHF.

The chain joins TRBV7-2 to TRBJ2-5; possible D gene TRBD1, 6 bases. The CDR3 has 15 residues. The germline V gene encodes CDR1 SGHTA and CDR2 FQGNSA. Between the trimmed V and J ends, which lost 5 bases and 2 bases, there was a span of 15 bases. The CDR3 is CASSRQLDRQETQYF. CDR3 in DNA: TGTGCCAGCAGCCGCCAATTGGACAGACAAGAGACCCAGTACTTC.